This T cell receptor (beta chain) was recovered during a study of T cells in Graves' hyperthyroidism and ophthalmopathy. Germline CDR1 and CDR2: MNHEY and SMNVEV (reference sequence). CDR3 length: 13 residues. Trimming took 8 bases from V and 3 from J; bases not matched to a gene: 5. There are many counts of this clonotype. The source material, RNA transcripts, was used to amplify TCR beta CDR3 regions. Initially, a first-round RT-PCR of the TCR CDR3 employed the HTBI primer set. TCRdb passed the multiplex PCR reads through MiXCR, listing each CDR3 protein once. This table has more than 350,000 distinct CDR3 sequences, about 14% appearing once.

The sequence derives from a woman aged 25 to 39 with Graves' ophthalmopathy. Specimen: blood. The chain has TRBV27 and TRBJ2-5; 8 bases line up with TRBD2. The CDR3 here is CASAMRGEETQYF. The CDR3 nucleotides are TGTGCCAGCGCTATGCGGGGGGAAGAGACCCAGTACTTC.